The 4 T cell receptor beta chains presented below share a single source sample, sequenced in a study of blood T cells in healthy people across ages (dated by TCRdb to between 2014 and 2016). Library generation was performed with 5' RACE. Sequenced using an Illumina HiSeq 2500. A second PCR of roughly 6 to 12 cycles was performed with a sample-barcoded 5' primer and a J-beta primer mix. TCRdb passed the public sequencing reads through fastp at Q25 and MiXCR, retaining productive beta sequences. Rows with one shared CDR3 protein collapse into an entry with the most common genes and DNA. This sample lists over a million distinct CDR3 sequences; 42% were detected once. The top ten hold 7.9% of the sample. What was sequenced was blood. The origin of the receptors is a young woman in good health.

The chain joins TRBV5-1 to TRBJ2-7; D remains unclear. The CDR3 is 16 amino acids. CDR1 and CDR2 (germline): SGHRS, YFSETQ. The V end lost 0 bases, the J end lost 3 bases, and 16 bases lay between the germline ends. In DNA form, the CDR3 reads TGCGCCAGCAGCTTGGGGCAACGGCCCAGCAACTACGAGCAGTACTTC. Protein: CASSLGQRPSNYEQYF.

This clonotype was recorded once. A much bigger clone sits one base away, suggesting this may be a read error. The CDR3 loop reads CSAGTSGSYEQFF. CDR3 coding DNA: TGCAGTGCTGGGACTAGCGGCTCCTACGAGCAGTTCTTC. The chain combines TRBV20-1 with TRBJ2-1, with 11 bases fitting TRBD2. Looked up from germline, CDR1 is DFQATT and CDR2 is SNEGSKA (reference sequence). V was pared by 5 bases and J by 10 bases, with 7 bases of the junction left unmatched. The CDR3 contains 13 residues.

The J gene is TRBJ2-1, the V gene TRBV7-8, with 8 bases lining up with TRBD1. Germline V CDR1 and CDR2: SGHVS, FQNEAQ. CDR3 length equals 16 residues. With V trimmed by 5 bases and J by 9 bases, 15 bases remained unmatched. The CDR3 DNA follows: TGTGCCAGCAGCGAGCCGACAGGGGTCGCGAAGGGTGAGCAGTTCTTC. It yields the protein CASSEPTGVAKGEQFF. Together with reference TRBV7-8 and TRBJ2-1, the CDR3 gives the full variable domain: GAGVSQSPRYKVAKRGQDVALRCDPISGHVSLFWYQQALGQGPEFLTYFQNEAQLDKSGLPSDRFFAERPEGSVSTLKIQRTQQEDSAVYLCASSEPTGVAKGEQFFGPGTRLTVL.

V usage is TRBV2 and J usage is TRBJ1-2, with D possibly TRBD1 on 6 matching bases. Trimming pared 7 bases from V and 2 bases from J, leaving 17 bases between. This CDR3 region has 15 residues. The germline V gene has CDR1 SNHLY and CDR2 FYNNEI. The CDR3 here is CASMSGTSVNYGYTF. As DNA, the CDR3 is TGTGCCAGCATGAGCGGGACATCCGTCAACTATGGCTACACCTTC.